This is a list of T cell receptor beta chains from one sample in a study of memory B cells and T cells in multiple sclerosis. Clones were sequenced by immunoSEQ multiplex PCR, and TCRdb holds only the in-frame ones, with some missing. The sample lists about 14,000 clones; approximately 70% were seen once. The material sequenced was memory (CD45RO+) CD4+ T cells from blood. The receptors were sampled from a human donor with multiple sclerosis. Each CDR3 is given with its conserved first and last residue. The D gene is left open where the match is weak.

d_call	j_call	v_call	cdr3_aa
NA	TRBJ1-4	TRBV9	CASSPGQGHEKLFF
TRBD2	TRBJ2-2	TRBV5-1	CASSFSGDGELFF
NA	TRBJ2-5	TRBV4-1	CASSQDGGGGETQYF
TRBD1	TRBJ1-1	TRBV5-1	CASRRGQANTEAFF
TRBD2	TRBJ2-1	TRBV9	CASSPRGGGWSYNEQFF
NA	TRBJ1-5	TRBV19	CASTGWQMRDSNQPQHF
NA	TRBJ2-7	TRBV7-8	CASSLGGDPDEQYF
TRBD1	TRBJ1-3	TRBV7-8	CASSPGQGFSGNTIYF
TRBD2	TRBJ2-3	TRBV19	CASSIFLAGTDTQYF
NA	TRBJ2-2	TRBV4-2	CASSQAEFGAGELFF
TRBD2	TRBJ2-7	TRBV5-1	CASSSAGGQYEQYF
NA	TRBJ2-1	TRBV5-4	CASSLAGGLSYNEQFF
TRBD1	TRBJ2-7	TRBV28	CASSLQATGNYEQYF
TRBD2	TRBJ2-1	TRBV6-1	CASRKGLAVYNEQFF
TRBD2	TRBJ2-7	TRBV20-1	CSARRGIEQYF
NA	TRBJ1-2	TRBV28	CASSVTGYGYTF
TRBD2	TRBJ2-5	TRBV5-1	CASSSLAGGLWETQYF
NA	TRBJ1-4	TRBV4-1	CASSQGSGFLEKLFF
TRBD1	TRBJ2-7	TRBV10-1	CASSETGTGRYEQYF
NA	TRBJ1-4	TRBV7-9	CASSPIPGLLNEKLFF
NA	TRBJ2-1	TRBV7-3	CASSLTGQGDNEQFF
NA	TRBJ2-4	TRBV19	CASSIVWGPENIQYF
TRBD1	TRBJ1-1	TRBV30	CAWDRGLGTEAFF
NA	TRBJ2-3	TRBV7-6	CASSSMTYSTDTQYF
NA	TRBJ2-3	TRBV29-1	CSVEAGGGGNTDTQYF
NA	TRBJ2-7	TRBV21-1	CASSNPGNYEQYF
NA	TRBJ2-1	TRBV18	CASSPSDSSYNEQFF
NA	TRBJ1-2	TRBV20-1	CSESGNTF
TRBD1	TRBJ2-7	TRBV11-2	CASSSTGTGLYEQYF
NA	TRBJ1-1	TRBV7-8	CASSPDRTANTEAFF
NA	TRBJ2-1	TRBV5-1	CASSSGVSYNEQFF
NA	TRBJ2-5	TRBV2	CASSDVGGWETQYF
NA	TRBJ1-5	TRBV19	CASSSTGNNQPQHF
NA	TRBJ2-3	TRBV29-1	CSAARGGSSTDTQYF
NA	TRBJ1-2	TRBV28	CASNKNSYGYTF
NA	TRBJ2-3	TRBV6-1	CASSVQGYTQYF
TRBD1	TRBJ2-3	TRBV19	CASSTQGWGDTQYF
NA	TRBJ1-1	TRBV2	CATKGAALNTEAFF
NA	TRBJ2-7	TRBV6-1	CASARQVRYEQYF
NA	TRBJ1-5	TRBV15	CATSRDGINQPQHF
NA	TRBJ2-2	TRBV19	CASIDGTPSTGELFF
TRBD1	TRBJ1-5	TRBV19	CASSILQGGNQPQHF
NA	TRBJ2-3	TRBV30	CAWSYSTDTQYF
NA	TRBJ2-1	TRBV9	CASSVQAYNEQFF
NA	TRBJ2-6	TRBV4-1	CASSQVQSSGANVLTF
TRBD2	TRBJ2-1	TRBV6-1	CASSEVFSGGAYNEQFF
NA	TRBJ2-3	TRBV29-1	CSVERGGSTDTQYF
NA	TRBJ1-1	TRBV28	CASDSGMNTEAFF
NA	TRBJ2-3	TRBV27	CASSSGLHTDTQYF
TRBD1	TRBJ1-1	TRBV15	CATSREVGTGGTEAFF
NA	TRBJ2-4	TRBV5-5	CASSFGGPDIQYF
NA	TRBJ2-7	TRBV7-2	CASSLALGTYEQYF
NA	TRBJ2-6	TRBV15	CATSRDHRTSGANVLTF
TRBD1	TRBJ1-2	TRBV6-1	CASARTGYGYTF
TRBD1	TRBJ1-6	TRBV5-6	CASSPRTGGSYNSPLHF
NA	TRBJ2-2	TRBV5-4	CASSLLTKPNTGELFF